This T cell receptor beta chain was documented in a study of shared clonotypes between healthy human individuals (dated by TCRdb to 2019 to 2021). As for the study more broadly: A couple of women and three men aged 18 to 49 years were included in the cohort. For each donor, CD4 naive and CD4 memory were each given three plates, CD8 naive was given two plates, and CD8 memory was given one plate. To estimate repertoire size and how much clonotype sharing occurs between individuals, the study deeply sequenced the blood TCR repertoires of a handful of healthy adults. Different laboratories and diverse techniques were used to prepare libraries and sequence TCR repertoires, to increase sequencing depth and limit assay-specific biases. Each donor's leukapheresis produced roughly between roughly 0.85 and 10 billion PBMCs.

As encoded in the germline V gene, CDR1 is KGHSH while CDR2 is LQKENI. The CDR3, from cysteine to phenylalanine, totals 12 residues. The CDR3 DNA has 36 bases and is translated from base 1. V gives up 1 base and J gives up 8 bases, and the segment between their germline ends measures 5 bases. What the authors observed across the whole study: Because the study included a small number of donors, the genetic and exposure-history diversity represented was limited. Clonotypes shared by all four sorted-subset donors showed higher generation probabilities than non-shared clonotypes. Naive subsets generally had larger estimated clonotype richness than memory subsets did. Sampling was restricted to blood, and TCR repertoires in tissues likely differ from the TCR repertoires found in blood. When a handful of donors were compared, the shared fraction of clonotypes was 5% to 6.5% for naive CD4, 3.5% for naive CD8, 2.3% for memory CD4, and less than 0.5% for memory CD8. Pairwise subsampling led to the expectation that sequencing depth would affect the degree of clonotype sharing among donors. Incomplete sequencing was indicated by rarefaction of sorted-subset datasets, despite the large sequencing depth.

The donors were healthy, HIV-negative adults who had no recently reported acute infections or vaccinations. Every donor was a Caucasian adult living in Nashville, Tennessee, USA. Magnetic negative selection was used to enrich CD4+ T cells, after which naive cells were positively selected on CD45RA and the negative fraction became the memory subset. After blood collection by leukapheresis, PBMCs were isolated using Ficoll-Histopaque density gradient centrifugation and then cryopreserved in the vapor phase of liquid nitrogen. Analytical flow cytometry was used to check the purity and quantity of every magnetically sorted T cell population. From each sorted fraction, genomic DNA was isolated and quantified by UV absorbance on a Nanodrop 2000c. TCR CDR3 regions were amplified from genomic DNA by multiplex PCR using the deep immunoSEQ assay. For each cell subset, the extracted genomic DNA was distributed evenly across all wells of several immunoSEQ 96-well plates, and each plate served as one replicate. For sorted subsets, about 200 ng genomic DNA, equal to tens of thousands of T cell genomes, was loaded into each replicate PCR. Purified libraries were quantified with a Qubit 3.0 fluorometer, sized on a Bioanalyzer 2100, and re-quantified with the KAPA Library Quantification kit. Every immunoSEQ 96-well plate was sequenced on a separate single-read 150-cycle Illumina NextSeq 550 flow cell. Under the source paper's analysis protocol: The immunoSEQ output contained only junctional sequences without quality scores, so filtering could not match that applied to full-length reads. Sequences were annotated with PyIR, a Python wrapper for IgBLAST v1.9, using IMGT germline references to assign V/J genes and CDR3. Reads with weak V/J assignments (E-value above 1e-6), missing CDR3, stop codons, out-of-frame junctions, or ambiguous translated residues were removed. V3J clonotypes were defined as sequences sharing an identical inferred V gene, J gene, and CDR3 amino acid sequence. Percentage overlap between repertoires was calculated by dividing the number of shared unique clonotypes by the size of the smaller repertoire. RTK rarefaction, the Chao1 estimator, and Recon v2.1 estimates of unobserved clonotypes were used to assess repertoire richness. Generation probabilities were computed with OLGA for all TCRbeta clonotypes obtained by the gDNA method from several donors. The table comes from immuneACCESS by way of TCRdb, which keeps in-frame sequences with V and J called. Part of the clones is missing from these tables; in studies checked, under half for an unresolved V gene and the rest for unknown reasons. The V and J calls and the clone size are those of that table, but D and trimming were determined from the DNA. Present in this sample are about 1.1 million clones, around three quarters of which were seen just once. The ten largest account for approximately 0.9% of the sample.

This clone has a single count. Its target antigen remains unknown. Base quality data are lacking; no much larger clone is found one base away. At the DNA level, this CDR3 is encoded by other sequences in the same sample as well. Input material: memory CD4+ T cells from PBMCs. The sample's cell subset or site, from its label and the paper: CD45RA-negative fraction. This sequence uses TRBV18 and TRBJ1-4; tentative D gene TRBD1, with 5 bases matching. The source of this sequence is a man aged 18 to 29 in good health. Some clones in this sample may be carry-over from other donors' samples. Here the CDR3 is given as CASSPRGEKLFF. In nucleotides, the sequence is TGTGCCAGCTCACCACGGGGGGAAAAACTGTTTTTT.